This T cell receptor beta chain was recorded in a study of T cells in Graves' hyperthyroidism and ophthalmopathy. Study-wide findings and caveats: Most clonotypes expanded in the thyroid (above 0.001) were also present in blood. Ophthalmopathy prediction by the model preceded onset by a median about 6.3 months.

Disease duration was under 3 months in the ophthalmopathy patients, who also had a Clinical Activity Score of at least 3 and a NOSPECS grade of at least 4. This clonotype was counted at least ten times. Its antigen is still unknown. Amplification targeted TCR beta CDR3 regions from RNA transcripts. With the HTBI primer set, the TCR CDR3 went through a first round of RT-PCR. TCRdb analysed the multiplex PCR reads with MiXCR anew, one entry per CDR3 protein. The sample shows about 520,000 distinct CDR3 sequences, approximately 25% of them seen only once. This CDR3 is built from 13 residues. With V trimmed by 3 bases and J by 5 bases, 5 bases remained unmatched. Germline V gene lookup returns CDR1 DFQATT and CDR2 SNEGSKA (reference sequence).

This clonotype was obtained from a woman aged 25 to 45 with Graves' ophthalmopathy. V is TRBV20-1 and J is TRBJ1-1, with 8 bases lining up with TRBD1. Sequences were obtained from blood. The DNA for the CDR3 is TGCAGTGCTAGGGGACAGGTGGGAACTGAAGCTTTCTTT. Its protein is CSARGQVGTEAFF.